These T cell receptor beta chains were read from a single sample in a study of control samples from healthy donors and cancer patients. Profiled with immunoSEQ multiplex PCR; TCRdb holds only in-frame clones, not every one. This sample yields 90,000 to 130,000 clones, of which 70% to 85% are seen a single time; 6.5% belongs to the top ten. Sequences were obtained from blood. The receptors were sampled from a man aged 18 to 29 in good health. CDR3s include the opening cysteine and the closing phenylalanine or tryptophan. D genes are given only for firm matches. Clone size is not always given. Where it is, it says once, few, many or a class for expanded clones.

V gene	J gene	clone size	D gene	CDR3 DNA	CDR3 protein
TRBV28	TRBJ1-2	once	.	TGTGCATCAGGACAATTTAGCTATGGCTACACCTTC	CASGQFSYGYTF
TRBV24-1	TRBJ1-2	.	.	TGTGCCACCAGTGATGCGCCTAGGGGGGGTGGCTACACCTTC	CATSDAPRGGGYTF
TRBV6-2/TRBV6-3	TRBJ1-2	few	.	TGTGCCAGCAGTTACTCAGCGGGGGCCCTGGGTGGCTACACCTTC	CASSYSAGALGGYTF
TRBV25-1	TRBJ2-5	.	.	TGTGCCAGCAGTGATGGAACTAGACGAAAGTCGGAGACCCAGTACTTC	CASSDGTRRKSETQYF
TRBV6-1	TRBJ1-3	.	.	TGTGCCAGCAGTGAAGGGGGCGCGGGTGGAAACACCATATATTTT	CASSEGGAGGNTIYF
TRBV6-5	TRBJ2-1	.	.	TGTGCCAGCAGTTACTCCGGGGTTTCCTACAATGAGCAGTTCTTC	CASSYSGVSYNEQFF
TRBV27	TRBJ2-3	.	TRBD1	TGTGCCAGCAGCCGGACAGGGGGCGATACGCAGTATTTT	CASSRTGGDTQYF
TRBV27	TRBJ1-2	.	.	TGTGCCAGCAGTTTATATTCGAACTATGGCTACACCTTC	CASSLYSNYGYTF
TRBV5-5	TRBJ2-1	.	.	TGTGCCAGCAGCCTCCGGTTCAGTCGCAATGAGCAGTTCTTC	CASSLRFSRNEQFF
TRBV19	TRBJ2-1	.	.	TGTGCCAGTAGTATAGGGGCGAAGGGGGGGGTCTCCTACAATGAGCAGTTCTTC	CASSIGAKGGVSYNEQFF
TRBV6-5	TRBJ1-1	many	.	TGTGCCAGCAGTTACTCGACGGCTGAGAACACTGAAGCTTTCTTT	CASSYSTAENTEAFF
TRBV6-2/TRBV6-3	TRBJ1-6	.	TRBD1	TGTGCCAGCAGACCTCCGTGGACAGGGGTTTCACCCCTCCACTTT	CASRPPWTGVSPLHF
TRBV28	TRBJ1-3	.	.	TGTGCCAGCAGTTTAACGGACAATCCTGGAAACACCATATATTTT	CASSLTDNPGNTIYF
TRBV19	TRBJ2-1	.	.	TGTGCCAGTACCGCTTCCTCCTACAATGAGCAGTTCTTC	CASTASSYNEQFF
TRBV19	TRBJ1-1	.	TRBD1	TGTGCCAGTAGCGCCCTGACAGGGGGCTTAGCTTTCTTT	CASSALTGGLAFF
TRBV10-3	TRBJ2-3	.	TRBD2	TGTGCCATCCGAGGGCTAGCGGGGGCCAGGGATACGCAGTATTTT	CAIRGLAGARDTQYF
TRBV7-2	TRBJ2-5	.	TRBD1	TGTGCCAGCAGCTTACAGGGGGTAGGAGAGACCCAGTACTTC	CASSLQGVGETQYF
TRBV6-4	TRBJ1-5	once	.	TGTGCCAGCAGTGCTGAAAATAATCAGCCCCAGCATTTT	CASSAENNQPQHF
TRBV6-5	TRBJ1-5	.	.	TGTGCCAGCAGTTCGGGAGGTAATCAGCCCCAGCATTTT	CASSSGGNQPQHF
TRBV30	TRBJ1-6	few	TRBD1	TGTGCCTGGAGTGGAAAACCGGGACAGGGGAAGGAACCCCTCCACTTT	CAWSGKPGQGKEPLHF
TRBV19	TRBJ1-1	.	.	TGTGCCAGTAGTCCCAATGTGGGGGATACTGAAGCTTTCTTT	CASSPNVGDTEAFF
TRBV7-8	TRBJ1-5	.	TRBD1	TGTGCCAGCAGCCCAGGGACAGGGTCTACCTATAGCAATCAGCCCCAGCATTTT	CASSPGTGSTYSNQPQHF
TRBV19	TRBJ2-1	.	TRBD2	TGTGCCAGTAGTATTGCGGGGGGGATTTACAATGAGCAGTTCTTC	CASSIAGGIYNEQFF
TRBV21-1	TRBJ1-6	once	.	TGTGCCAGCTCCGGTGCCTATAATTCACCCCTCCACTTT	CASSGAYNSPLHF
TRBV6-5	TRBJ1-4	.	.	TGTGCCAGCACCGGTAGGGGGGCAACTAATGAAAAACTGTTTTTT	CASTGRGATNEKLFF
TRBV6-5	TRBJ1-1	.	.	TGTGCCAGCAGGAGGGGGGTGAACACTGAAGCTTTCTTT	CASRRGVNTEAFF
TRBV30	TRBJ1-6	.	.	TGTGCCTGGAGCAAAGGTTTTGGTCCCTCACCCCTCCACTTT	CAWSKGFGPSPLHF
TRBV14	TRBJ1-1	.	.	TGTGCCAGCAGCCTAGCGTACGGAAAGGGGATAGCTGAAGCTTTCTTT	CASSLAYGKGIAEAFF
TRBV4-3	TRBJ2-1	.	TRBD1	TGCGCCAGCAGCCAGGCGGGACAGGGCTACAATGAGCAGTTCTTC	CASSQAGQGYNEQFF
TRBV12-3/TRBV12-4	TRBJ1-1	.	.	TGTGCCAGCAGTTTAGCGCTGAGGAGGGAAACTTTCTTT	CASSLALRRETFF
TRBV6-2/TRBV6-3	TRBJ1-5	.	.	TGTGCCAGCAGTCCCTCGGGAGGTATTAGCAATCAGCCCCAGCATTTT	CASSPSGGISNQPQHF
TRBV13	TRBJ2-3	.	TRBD1	TGTGCCAGCAGCCCCCCACTGGACAGGGGGAGGGATACGCAGTATTTT	CASSPPLDRGRDTQYF
TRBV28	TRBJ2-4	.	TRBD1	TGTGCCAGCAGTTTATTATGGGGAGGGACAGGGAAAAACATTCAGTACTTC	CASSLLWGGTGKNIQYF
TRBV6-2/TRBV6-3	TRBJ2-2	.	.	TGTGCCAGCAGTTTTGAGGGCGTGGACACCGGGGAGCTGTTTTTT	CASSFEGVDTGELFF
TRBV10-3	TRBJ1-1	.	.	TGTGCCATCAGTGAGGAGTGGGACACTGAAGCTTTCTTT	CAISEEWDTEAFF
TRBV21-1	TRBJ1-5	.	.	TGTGACTTACGGGCAGGGTTAGGACAGCCCCAGCATTTT	CDLRAGLGQPQHF
TRBV7-2	TRBJ1-4	.	TRBD1	TGTGCCAGCAGCTTCGTCGGGACAGGCCAGGGCGGGAATGAAAAACTGTTTTTT	CASSFVGTGQGGNEKLFF
TRBV7-7	TRBJ2-2	.	.	TGTGCTAGCAGCTTAGACCTGGTTAACACCGGGGAGCTGTTTTTT	CASSLDLVNTGELFF
TRBV11-2	TRBJ2-2	.	.	TGTGCCAGCAGCTTAGTCCTCGGGGTGGACACCGGGGAGCTGTTTTTT	CASSLVLGVDTGELFF
TRBV7-9	TRBJ1-1	.	TRBD1	TGTGCCAGCAGCTCGGGACAGGGTGGAGCTTTCTTT	CASSSGQGGAFF
TRBV5-1	TRBJ2-2	once	.	TGCGCCAGCAGCTTGTCACCCCAGGGGAGCACCGGGGAGCTGTTTTTT	CASSLSPQGSTGELFF
TRBV28	TRBJ1-6	.	TRBD1	TGTGCCAGCAGTTTCCAACAGGGGGGGAAGGCCCTCCACTTT	CASSFQQGGKALHF
TRBV24-1	TRBJ2-2	.	.	TGTGCCACCAGTGACCAAAGCGGACAGAACACCGGGGAGCTGTTTTTT	CATSDQSGQNTGELFF
TRBV19	TRBJ2-1	.	TRBD1	TGTGCCAGTAGTTCCCCGGGACAGGCTGGGAATGAGCAGTTCTTC	CASSSPGQAGNEQFF
TRBV6-5	TRBJ1-1	.	.	TGTGCCAGCAGGGTCTGGAACACTGAAGCTTTCTTT	CASRVWNTEAFF
TRBV5-5	TRBJ1-3	.	.	TGTGCCAGCAGCTTGGAGGGTACCTCTGGAAACACCATATATTTT	CASSLEGTSGNTIYF
TRBV28	TRBJ2-3	.	.	TGTGCCAGCAGTTTGGGGGGCCGTGGAACAGATACGCAGTATTTT	CASSLGGRGTDTQYF
TRBV5-4	TRBJ2-7	once	.	TGTGCCAGCAGCTTGAACGGCGGGGTCTACGAGCAGTACTTC	CASSLNGGVYEQYF
TRBV14	TRBJ2-7	.	.	TGTGCCAGCAGCTCGTACGGCGGAGGTGAGCAGTACTTC	CASSSYGGGEQYF
TRBV19	TRBJ2-5	.	.	TGTGCCAGTAGTCTACAAGTGTCGGCAGAGACCCAGTACTTC	CASSLQVSAETQYF
TRBV27	TRBJ2-7	.	.	TGTGCCAGCAGTTTATGGGGTAGGACAGCGAACTCCTACGAGCAGTACTTC	CASSLWGRTANSYEQYF
TRBV30	TRBJ2-1	.	TRBD2	TGTGCCTGGACTAAACTAGCGGGGGGGTCTAATGAGCAGTTCTTC	CAWTKLAGGSNEQFF
TRBV11-2	TRBJ1-2	few	.	TGTGCCAGCAGCCAGGATAGGACTCTAAGCTTTGGCTACACCTTC	CASSQDRTLSFGYTF
TRBV6-5	TRBJ1-2	.	TRBD1	TGTGCCACCGATCGACAGGGGGATGGCTACACCTTC	CATDRQGDGYTF
TRBV5-6	TRBJ2-1	.	.	TGTGCCAGCAGCCTGCTGGCCTATGAGCAGTTCTTC	CASSLLAYEQFF
TRBV7-9	TRBJ2-1	.	.	TGTGCCAGCAGCTCACCGCGGGGAAATGAGCAGTTCTTC	CASSSPRGNEQFF
TRBV6-5	TRBJ2-1	.	TRBD2	TGTGCCAGCAGAATGGGACTAGCGGGGGGCTATGAGCAGTTCTTC	CASRMGLAGGYEQFF
TRBV28	TRBJ1-1	.	TRBD1	TGTGCCAGCAGTTTGGGACAGGGCTTTCGGACTGAAGCTTTCTTT	CASSLGQGFRTEAFF